The next 5 T cell receptor beta chains were all read from a single sample in a study of cytomegalovirus exposure and HLA in healthy donors. The PCR employed 60 Vbeta primers together with 13 Jbeta primers. Measured with immunoSEQ multiplex PCR; TCRdb has only the in-frame clones, and not every one. The table shows 150,000 to 200,000 clones, with more than 75% occurring only once. Input material: PBMCs. These receptor sequences come from a male donor in good health and CMV-seropositive.

The rearrangement links TRBV7-9 to TRBJ1-5; 9 bases are shared with TRBD1. This CDR3 is built from 14 residues. Germline V gene sequence: CDR1 SEHNR, CDR2 FQNEAQ (reference sequence). The V gene end was trimmed by 5 bases and the J gene end by 6 bases; junction bases not matched to a gene: 5. The CDR3 DNA reads as TGTGCCAGCAGCCACGAGGGACAGGGTCAGCCCCAGCATTTT. Its protein is CASSHEGQGQPQHF. The whole variable domain, remainder taken from reference TRBV7-9 and TRBJ1-5, is DTGVSQNPRHKITKRGQNVTFRCDPISEHNRLYWYRQTLGQGPEFLTYFQNEAQLEKSRLLSDRFSAERPKGSFSTLEIQRTEQGDSAMYLCASSHEGQGQPQHFGDGTRLSIL.

This chain joins TRBV7-3 and TRBJ1-2; D unclear. This CDR3 comprises 12 residues. The germline V gene encodes CDR1 SGHTA and CDR2 FQGTGA. V lost 5 bases and J 8 bases, leaving 12 bases between the germline ends. The CDR3 DNA is TGTGCCAGCAGCCCCGGGGTTGGGGGCTACACCTTC. This codes for CASSPGVGGYTF.

The genes are TRBV27 and TRBJ2-5; 9 bases line up with TRBD2. The tail of the sequence fits TRBJ2-7 better, so the J call may be wrong. CDR1 is MNHEY and CDR2 is SMNVEV in the germline V gene (reference sequence). The CDR3 has 15 residues. CDR3 sequence: CASSLWLAGTYEQYF. CDR3 DNA: TGTGCCAGCAGTTTATGGCTAGCGGGAACGTACGAGCAGTACTTC.

The gene calls are TRBV5-1 and TRBJ1-5; no firm D call. V lost 4 bases to trimming and J lost 5 bases, with 13 bases between them. The CDR3 contains 14 residues. Germline CDR1 reads SGHRS; CDR2 reads YFSETQ. The DNA for the CDR3 is TGCGCCAGCAGCATCTTGGGAGGACATCAGCCCCAGCATTTT. Its translation: CASSILGGHQPQHF. The complete variable domain, with remaining parts taken from reference TRBV5-1 and TRBJ1-5, reads KAGVTQTPRYLIKTRGQQVTLSCSPISGHRSVSWYQQTPGQGLQFLFEYFSETQRNKGNFPGRFSGRQFSNSRSEMNVSTLELGDSALYLCASSILGGHQPQHFGDGTRLSIL.

The rearrangement links TRBV5-4 to TRBJ2-7, with TRBD1 matching 11 bases. V gave up 3 bases and J gave up 5 bases; unmatched junction bases: 7. The germline gives CDR1 SGHNT, CDR2 YYREEE (reference sequence). The CDR3 runs to 15 residues. For the CDR3, the DNA is TGTGCCAGCAGCTCTGGTGGGACAGGGGGGGACGAGCAGTACTTC. As protein: CASSSGGTGGDEQYF.